This T cell receptor (beta chain) is from a study of OX40 agonist ivuxolimab in advanced cancers. Study summary: Cohort: around 83% men, mean age approximately 60, aged about 23 to 80. Findings and limits, study-wide: At 0.1 to 3.0 mg/kg and by week 6, clonal expansion occurred in CD4+ and CD8+ blood T cells.

Collection of blood occurred at baseline, at cycle 4 day 1, and at cycle 7 day 1. The protocol was immunoSEQ multiplex PCR, while the TCRdb copy is restricted to in-frame clones and leaves out a portion. This table has just over 95,000 clones, around 85% appearing once. V lost 2 bases and J lost 0; bases outside the gene matches: 3. The CDR3 is 15 amino acids. The germline gives CDR1 MGHDK, CDR2 SYGVNS. Concerning this clone: Its antigen is unidentified.

The genes are TRBV25-1 and TRBJ1-1; 7 nucleotides line up with TRBD1. The receptor's source is an adult with an advanced solid tumor such as melanoma, head and neck, liver or kidney cancer. The starting material was CD4+ or CD8+ T cells sorted from blood, obtained in a trial of the OX40 agonist ivuxolimab. In nucleotides, the CDR3 is TGTGCCAGCAGTGAACCGGGACAGCTGAACACTGAAGCTTTCTTT. Translation gives CASSEPGQLNTEAFF.